This TCR beta chain is drawn from a study of quantifying T cell responses using KT2 cells. Study context: TCR alpha and beta constant-region primers primed reverse transcription of RNA. Study-wide results and limits: KT2 clone alpha and beta sequence counts scaled linearly with input KT2 cell number.

The ends were cut back, 4 bases at V and 2 bases at J, with 8 bases in the middle. The CDR3 has 13 amino acids. The germline CDR1 and CDR2 sequences are SGHRS and YFSETQ. Each cDNA got a UMI-containing oligo ligated at its 3' end. An equimolar mix of RC1.1 and RC1.2 primed the beta chain across TRBC1 and TRBC2. One entry per CDR3 protein, called by TCRdb with MiXCR from the UMI-ligation and nested PCR reads. This sample has around 56,000 distinct CDR3 sequences, with about 12% found just once. KT2 cells were mixed with fixed PBMC numbers at varying ratios. With regard to this clonotype: Its antigen is undetermined.

The V call is TRBV5-1, the J call TRBJ2-3; D is uncertain. The clonotype comes from a human donor. Sequencing was performed on PBMCs spiked with cells of the T cell clone KT2. The CDR3 loop is CASSPDTTDTQYF. The CDR3 bases are TGCGCCAGCAGCCCTGACACCACAGATACGCAGTATTTT.